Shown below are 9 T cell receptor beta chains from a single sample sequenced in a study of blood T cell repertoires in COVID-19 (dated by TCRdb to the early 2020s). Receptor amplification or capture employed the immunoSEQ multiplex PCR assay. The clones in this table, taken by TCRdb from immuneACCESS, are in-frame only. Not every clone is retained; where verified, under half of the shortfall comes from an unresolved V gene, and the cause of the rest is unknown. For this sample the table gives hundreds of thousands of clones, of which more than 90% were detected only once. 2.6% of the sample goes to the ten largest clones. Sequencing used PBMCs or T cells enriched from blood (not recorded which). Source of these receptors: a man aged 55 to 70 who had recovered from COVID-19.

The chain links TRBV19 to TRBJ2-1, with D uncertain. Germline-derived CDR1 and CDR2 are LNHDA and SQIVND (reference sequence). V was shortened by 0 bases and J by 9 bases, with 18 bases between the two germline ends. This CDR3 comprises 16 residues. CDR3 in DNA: TGTGCCAGTAGTATAGATTCCAGCAGCGCTAAGGTTGAGCAGTTCTTC. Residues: CASSIDSSSAKVEQFF.

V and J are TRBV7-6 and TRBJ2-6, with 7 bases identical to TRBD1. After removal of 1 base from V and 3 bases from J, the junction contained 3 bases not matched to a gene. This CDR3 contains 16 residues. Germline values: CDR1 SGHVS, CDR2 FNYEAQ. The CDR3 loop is CASSLEQGFGANVLTF. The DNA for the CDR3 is TGTGCCAGCAGCTTAGAACAGGGGTTTGGGGCCAACGTCCTGACTTTC.

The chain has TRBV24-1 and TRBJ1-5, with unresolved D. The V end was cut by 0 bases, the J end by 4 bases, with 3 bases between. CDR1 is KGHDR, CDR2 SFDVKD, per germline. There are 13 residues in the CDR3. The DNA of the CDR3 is TGTGCCACCAGTGATTTGCCAAATCAGCCCCAGCATTTT. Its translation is CATSDLPNQPQHF.

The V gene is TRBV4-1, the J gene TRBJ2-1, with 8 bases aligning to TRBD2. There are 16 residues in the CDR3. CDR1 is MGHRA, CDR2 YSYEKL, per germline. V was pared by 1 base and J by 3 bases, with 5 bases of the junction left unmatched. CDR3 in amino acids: CASSQVSSGGYNEQFF. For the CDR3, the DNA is TGCGCCAGCAGCCAAGTGTCCAGCGGGGGCTACAATGAGCAGTTCTTC.

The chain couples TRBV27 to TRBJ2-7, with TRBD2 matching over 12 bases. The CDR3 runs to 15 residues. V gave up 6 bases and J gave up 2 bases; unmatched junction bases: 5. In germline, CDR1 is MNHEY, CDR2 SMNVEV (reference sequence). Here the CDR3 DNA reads TGTGCCAGCAGAACCCCTAGCGGGGGGGCCTACGAGCAGTACTTC. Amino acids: CASRTPSGGAYEQYF.

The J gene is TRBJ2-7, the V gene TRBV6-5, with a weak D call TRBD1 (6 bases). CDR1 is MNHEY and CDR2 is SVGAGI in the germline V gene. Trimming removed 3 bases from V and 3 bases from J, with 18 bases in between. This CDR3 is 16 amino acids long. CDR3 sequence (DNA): TGTGCCAGCAGTTATGGATTCCCGGACAGAAACTACGAGCAGTACTTC. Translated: CASSYGFPDRNYEQYF.

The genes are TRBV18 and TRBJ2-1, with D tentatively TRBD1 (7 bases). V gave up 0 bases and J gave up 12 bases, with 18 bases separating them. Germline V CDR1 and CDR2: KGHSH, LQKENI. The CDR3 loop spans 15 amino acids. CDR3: CASSPPTGRFLSQFF. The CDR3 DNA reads TGTGCCAGCTCACCACCGACAGGGAGGTTTTTATCGCAGTTCTTC.

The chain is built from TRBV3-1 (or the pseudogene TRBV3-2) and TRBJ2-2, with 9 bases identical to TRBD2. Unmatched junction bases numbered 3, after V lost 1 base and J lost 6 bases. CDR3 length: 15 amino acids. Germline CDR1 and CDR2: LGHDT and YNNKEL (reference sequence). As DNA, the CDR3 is TGTGCCAGCAGCCAAGCTAGCGGGACGGCCGGGGAGCTGTTTTTT. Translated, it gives CASSQASGTAGELFF.

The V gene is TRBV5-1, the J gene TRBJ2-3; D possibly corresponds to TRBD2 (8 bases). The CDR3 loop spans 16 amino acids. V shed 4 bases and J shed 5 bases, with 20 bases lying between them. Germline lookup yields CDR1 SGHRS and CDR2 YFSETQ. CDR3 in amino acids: CASSKDRPGGVDTQYF. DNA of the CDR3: TGCGCCAGCAGCAAGGACAGGCCCGGGGGGGTAGATACGCAGTATTTT.